The clone carrying this T cell receptor (beta chain) was picked up many times. Its antigen remains unidentified. The V and J ends lost 4 bases and 6 bases, in that order; junction bases with no gene match: 9. CDR1 SGHRS and CDR2 YFSETQ come from the germline V gene. The CDR3 extends over 15 amino acids. In TCRdb, the multiplex PCR reads were re-called with MiXCR into one record per CDR3 protein. The data hold some 230,000 distinct CDR3 sequences, with about 34% observed a single time. These data are taken from a study of breast tumors, draining lymph nodes, adjacent tissues. The lymph nodes were axillary draining lymph nodes from breast cancer patients. Study-level findings and limits: Most tumor T cells seemingly derive from lymph node, then expand in tumor.

This receptor was identified in a female donor with breast cancer. Some clones in this sample may be carry-over from other donors' samples. The chain combines TRBV5-1 with TRBJ2-7; 11 positions match TRBD1. The sequencing input was axillary lymph node tissue. The CDR3 is CASSKDRGRLVEQYF. As DNA, the CDR3 is TGCGCCAGCAGCAAGGACAGGGGGCGGCTTGTCGAGCAGTACTTC.